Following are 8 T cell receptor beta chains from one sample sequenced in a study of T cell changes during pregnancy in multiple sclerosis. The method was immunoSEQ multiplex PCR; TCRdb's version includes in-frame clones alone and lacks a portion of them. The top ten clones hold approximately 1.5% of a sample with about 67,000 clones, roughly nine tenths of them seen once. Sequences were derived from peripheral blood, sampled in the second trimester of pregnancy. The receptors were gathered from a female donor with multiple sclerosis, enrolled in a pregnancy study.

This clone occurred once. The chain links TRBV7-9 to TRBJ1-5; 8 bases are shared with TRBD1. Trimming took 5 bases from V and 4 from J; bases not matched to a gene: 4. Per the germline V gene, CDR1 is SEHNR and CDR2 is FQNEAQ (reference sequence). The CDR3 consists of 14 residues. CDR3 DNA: TGTGCCAGCAGCCCCCAGGGGGCGAATCAGCCCCAGCATTTT. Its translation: CASSPQGANQPQHF.

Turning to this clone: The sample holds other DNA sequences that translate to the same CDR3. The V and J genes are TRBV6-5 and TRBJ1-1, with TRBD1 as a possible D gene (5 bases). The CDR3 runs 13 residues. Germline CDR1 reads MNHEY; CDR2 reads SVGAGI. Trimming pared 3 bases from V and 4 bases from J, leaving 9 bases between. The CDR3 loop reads CASSYGGGTEAFF. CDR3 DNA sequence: TGTGCCAGCAGTTATGGGGGGGGCACTGAAGCTTTCTTT.

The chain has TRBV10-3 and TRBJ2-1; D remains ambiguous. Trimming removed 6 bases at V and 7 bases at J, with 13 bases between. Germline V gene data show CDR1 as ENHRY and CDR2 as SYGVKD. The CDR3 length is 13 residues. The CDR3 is CAIRRTSTNEQFF. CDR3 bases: TGTGCCATCAGACGAACCTCAACAAATGAGCAGTTCTTC.

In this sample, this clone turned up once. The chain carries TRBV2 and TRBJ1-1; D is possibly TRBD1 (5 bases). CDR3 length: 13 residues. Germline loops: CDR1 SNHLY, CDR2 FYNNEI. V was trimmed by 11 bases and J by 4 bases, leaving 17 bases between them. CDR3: CAGGDDRGTEAFF. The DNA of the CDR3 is TGTGCCGGGGGGGACGACAGAGGCACTGAAGCTTTCTTT.

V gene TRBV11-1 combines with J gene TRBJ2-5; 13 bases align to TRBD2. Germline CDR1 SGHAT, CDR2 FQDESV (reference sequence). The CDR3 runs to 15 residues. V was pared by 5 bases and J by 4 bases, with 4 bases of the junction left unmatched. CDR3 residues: CASSPGTSGVETQYF. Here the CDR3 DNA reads TGTGCCAGCAGCCCCGGGACTAGCGGGGTAGAGACCCAGTACTTC.

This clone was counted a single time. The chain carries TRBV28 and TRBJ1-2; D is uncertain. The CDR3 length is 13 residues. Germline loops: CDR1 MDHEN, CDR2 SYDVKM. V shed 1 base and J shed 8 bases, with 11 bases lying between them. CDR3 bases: TGTGCCAGCAGTTTATTCGGCGGTCGCGGCTACACCTTC. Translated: CASSLFGGRGYTF.

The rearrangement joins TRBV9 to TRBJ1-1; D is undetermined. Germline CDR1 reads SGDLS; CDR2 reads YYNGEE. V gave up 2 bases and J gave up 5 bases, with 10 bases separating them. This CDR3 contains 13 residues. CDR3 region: CASSVRQTTEAFF. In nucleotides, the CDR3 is TGTGCCAGCAGCGTCCGGCAGACTACTGAAGCTTTCTTT.

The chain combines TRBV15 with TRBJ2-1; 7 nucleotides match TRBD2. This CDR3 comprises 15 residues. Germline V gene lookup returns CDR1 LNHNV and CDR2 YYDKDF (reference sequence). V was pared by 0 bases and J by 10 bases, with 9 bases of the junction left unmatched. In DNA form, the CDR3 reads TGTGCCACCAGCAGAGATCGGTCGACAGCGGGGGAGCAGTTCTTC. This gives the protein CATSRDRSTAGEQFF. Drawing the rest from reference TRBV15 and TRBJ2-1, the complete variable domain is DAMVIQNPRYQVTQFGKPVTLSCSQTLNHNVMYWYQQKSSQAPKLLFHYYDKDFNNEADTPDNFQSRRPNTSFCFLDIRSPGLGDTAMYLCATSRDRSTAGEQFFGPGTRLTVL.